This T cell receptor beta chain was sequenced during a study of glioma-infiltrating T cells after dendritic cell vaccination. Assay used: immunoSEQ multiplex PCR; TCRdb lists only in-frame clones, some missing. This sample has some 70,000 clones, with 81% found just once. V lost 2 bases, J lost 5 bases, and 14 bases lay in between. Germline lookup yields CDR1 MNHEY and CDR2 SMNVEV (reference sequence). CDR3 length: 15 amino acids. The chain carries TRBV27 and TRBJ2-3; D is unresolved. The sample here was blood, taken before dendritic cell vaccination. This receptor was identified in a human donor with glioblastoma. The CDR3 spells CASSLGLERGDTQYF. For the CDR3, the DNA is TGTGCCAGCAGTTTAGGGTTAGAACGAGGAGATACGCAGTATTTT.